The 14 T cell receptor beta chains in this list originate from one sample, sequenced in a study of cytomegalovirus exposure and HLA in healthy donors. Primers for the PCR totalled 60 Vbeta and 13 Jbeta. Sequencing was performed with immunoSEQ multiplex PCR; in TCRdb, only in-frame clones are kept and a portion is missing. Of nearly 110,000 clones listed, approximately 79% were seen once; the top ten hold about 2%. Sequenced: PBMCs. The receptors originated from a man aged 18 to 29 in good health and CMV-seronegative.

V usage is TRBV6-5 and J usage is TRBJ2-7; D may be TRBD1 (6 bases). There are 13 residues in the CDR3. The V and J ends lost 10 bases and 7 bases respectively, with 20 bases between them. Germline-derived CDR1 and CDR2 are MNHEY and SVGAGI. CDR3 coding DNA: TGTGCCACCAAGGACAGTGTACTACGGGAGCAGTACTTC. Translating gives CATKDSVLREQYF.

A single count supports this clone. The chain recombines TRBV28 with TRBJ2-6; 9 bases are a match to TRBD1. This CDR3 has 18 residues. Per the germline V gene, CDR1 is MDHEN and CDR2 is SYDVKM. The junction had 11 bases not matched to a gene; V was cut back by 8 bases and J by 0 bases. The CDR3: CASGPLGQGYSGANVLTF. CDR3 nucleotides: TGTGCCAGCGGGCCCCTGGGACAGGGTTACTCTGGGGCCAACGTCCTGACTTTC.

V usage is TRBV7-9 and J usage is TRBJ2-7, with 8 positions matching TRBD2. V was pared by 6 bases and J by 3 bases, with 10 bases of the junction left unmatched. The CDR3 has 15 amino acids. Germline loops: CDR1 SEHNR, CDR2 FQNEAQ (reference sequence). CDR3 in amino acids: CASRALAGVDYEQYF. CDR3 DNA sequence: TGTGCCAGCAGGGCTCTAGCGGGCGTCGACTACGAGCAGTACTTC.

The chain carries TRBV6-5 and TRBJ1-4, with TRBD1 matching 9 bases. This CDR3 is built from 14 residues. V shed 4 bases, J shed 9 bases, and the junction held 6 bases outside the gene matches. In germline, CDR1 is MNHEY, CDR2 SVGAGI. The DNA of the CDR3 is TGTGCCAGCAGTTCCCGGGACAGGGTACAAAAACTGTTTTTT. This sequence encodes CASSSRDRVQKLFF.

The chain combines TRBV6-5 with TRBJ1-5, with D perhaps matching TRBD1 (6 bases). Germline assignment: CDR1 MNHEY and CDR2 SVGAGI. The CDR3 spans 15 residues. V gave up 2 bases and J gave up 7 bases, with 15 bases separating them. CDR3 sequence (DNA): TGTGCCAGCAGTTACCCCCCGACAGGAGGACAGCCCCAGCATTTT. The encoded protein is CASSYPPTGGQPQHF.

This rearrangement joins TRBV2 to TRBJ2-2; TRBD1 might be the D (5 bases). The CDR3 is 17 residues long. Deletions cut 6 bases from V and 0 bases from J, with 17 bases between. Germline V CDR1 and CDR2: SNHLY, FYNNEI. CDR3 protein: CASSPPQVEPNTGELFF. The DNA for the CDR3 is TGTGCCAGCAGCCCTCCACAGGTAGAACCGAACACCGGGGAGCTGTTTTTT. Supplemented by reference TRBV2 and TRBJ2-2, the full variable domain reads EPEVTQTPSHQVTQMGQEVILRCVPISNHLYFYWYRQILGQKVEFLVSFYNNEISEKSEIFDDQFSVERPDGSNFTLKIRSTKLEDSAMYFCASSPPQVEPNTGELFFGEGSRLTVL.

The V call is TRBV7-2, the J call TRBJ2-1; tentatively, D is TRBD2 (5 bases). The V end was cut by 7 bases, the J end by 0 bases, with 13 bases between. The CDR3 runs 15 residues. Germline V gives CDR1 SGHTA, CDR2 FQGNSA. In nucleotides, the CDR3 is TGTGCCAGCAAAAGGGAGCGGAGCTCCTACAATGAGCAGTTCTTC. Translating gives CASKRERSSYNEQFF. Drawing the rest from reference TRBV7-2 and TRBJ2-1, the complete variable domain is GAGVSQSPSNKVTEKGKDVELRCDPISGHTALYWYRQSLGQGLEFLIYFQGNSAPDKSGLPSDRFSAERTGGSVSTLTIQRTQQEDSAVYLCASKRERSSYNEQFFGPGTRLTVL.

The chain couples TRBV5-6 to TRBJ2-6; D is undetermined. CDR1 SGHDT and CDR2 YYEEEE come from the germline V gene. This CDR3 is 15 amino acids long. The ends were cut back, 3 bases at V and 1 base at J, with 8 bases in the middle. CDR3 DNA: TGTGCCAGCAGCTCAACTCTATCTGGGGCCAACGTCCTGACTTTC. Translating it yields CASSSTLSGANVLTF.

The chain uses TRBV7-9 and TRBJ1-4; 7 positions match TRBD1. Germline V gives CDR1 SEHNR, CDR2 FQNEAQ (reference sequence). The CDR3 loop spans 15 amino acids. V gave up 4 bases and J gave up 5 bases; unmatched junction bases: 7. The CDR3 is CASSSHRGENEKLFF. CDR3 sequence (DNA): TGTGCCAGCAGCTCTCACAGGGGTGAAAATGAAAAACTGTTTTTT.

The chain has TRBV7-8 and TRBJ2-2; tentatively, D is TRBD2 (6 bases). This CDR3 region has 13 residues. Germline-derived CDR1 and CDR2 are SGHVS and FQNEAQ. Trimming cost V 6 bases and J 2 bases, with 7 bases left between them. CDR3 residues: CASRGGNTGELFF. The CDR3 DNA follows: TGTGCCAGCAGGGGGGGTAACACCGGGGAGCTGTTTTTT.

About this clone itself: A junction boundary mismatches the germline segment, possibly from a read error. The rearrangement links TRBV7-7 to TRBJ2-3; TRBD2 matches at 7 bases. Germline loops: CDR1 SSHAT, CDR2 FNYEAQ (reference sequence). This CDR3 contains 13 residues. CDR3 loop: CASSLDSAGTQYF. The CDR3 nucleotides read TGTGCTAGCAGCTTAGATTCAGCGGGAACGCAGTATTTT.

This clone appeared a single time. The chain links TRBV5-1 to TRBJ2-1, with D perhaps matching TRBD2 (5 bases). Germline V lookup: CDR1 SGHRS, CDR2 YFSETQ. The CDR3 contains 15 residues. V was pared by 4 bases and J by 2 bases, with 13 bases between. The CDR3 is CASSPITGAYNEQFF. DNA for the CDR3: TGCGCCAGCAGCCCAATCACCGGGGCCTACAATGAGCAGTTCTTC.

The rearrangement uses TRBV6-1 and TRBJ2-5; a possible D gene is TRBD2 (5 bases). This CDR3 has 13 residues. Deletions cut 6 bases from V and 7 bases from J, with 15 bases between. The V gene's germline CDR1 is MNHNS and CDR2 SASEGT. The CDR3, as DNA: TGTGCCAGCAGCCTCCCGGGTGGGAGGACCCAGTACTTC. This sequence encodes CASSLPGGRTQYF.

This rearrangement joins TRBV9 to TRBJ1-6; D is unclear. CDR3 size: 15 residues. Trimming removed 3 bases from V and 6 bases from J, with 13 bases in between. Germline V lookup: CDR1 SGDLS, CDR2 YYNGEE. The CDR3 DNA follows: TGTGCCAGCAGCGGGGCCGCTACTTTTAATTCACCCCTCCACTTT. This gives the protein CASSGAATFNSPLHF.